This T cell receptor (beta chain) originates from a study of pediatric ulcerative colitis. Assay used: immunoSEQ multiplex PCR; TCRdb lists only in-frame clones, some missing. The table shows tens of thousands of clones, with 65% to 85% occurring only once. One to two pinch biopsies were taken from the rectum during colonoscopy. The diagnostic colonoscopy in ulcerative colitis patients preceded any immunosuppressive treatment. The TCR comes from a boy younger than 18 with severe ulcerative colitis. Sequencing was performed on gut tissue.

The CDR3 region is CASKYRGRGYGYTF. CDR3 DNA: TGTGCCAGCAAATACAGGGGGAGGGGATATGGCTACACCTTC. V and J are TRBV5-4 and TRBJ1-2, with 8 bases matching TRBD1. This CDR3 has 14 residues. Germline V gene data show CDR1 as SGHNT and CDR2 as YYREEE (reference sequence). J was trimmed by 5 bases and V by 6 bases; bases with no gene match: 9.